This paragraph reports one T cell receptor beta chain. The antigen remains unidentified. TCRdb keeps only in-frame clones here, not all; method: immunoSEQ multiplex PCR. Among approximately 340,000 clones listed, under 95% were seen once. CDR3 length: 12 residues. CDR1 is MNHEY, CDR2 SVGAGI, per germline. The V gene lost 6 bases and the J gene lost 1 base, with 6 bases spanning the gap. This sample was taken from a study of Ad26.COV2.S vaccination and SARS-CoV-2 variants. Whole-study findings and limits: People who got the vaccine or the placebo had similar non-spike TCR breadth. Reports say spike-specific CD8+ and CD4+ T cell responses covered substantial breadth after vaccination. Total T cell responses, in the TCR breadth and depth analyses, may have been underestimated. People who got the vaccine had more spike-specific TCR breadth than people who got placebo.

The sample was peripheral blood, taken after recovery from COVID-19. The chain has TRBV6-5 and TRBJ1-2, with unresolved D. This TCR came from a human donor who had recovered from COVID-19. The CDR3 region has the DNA TGTGCCAGCAGGAAGGATAACTATGGCTACACCTTC. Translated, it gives CASRKDNYGYTF.